Sequencing of this T cell receptor beta chain was carried out in a study of blood T cells in healthy people across ages (dated by TCRdb to between 2014 and 2017). With regard to the full study: In model experiments, template switching captured roughly one uniquely barcoded TCR beta cDNA molecule for every two T cells. Using deep sequencing normalized with unique cDNA molecular identifiers, the study measured how TCR beta repertoire diversity changes with age. The donors were split into four age groups: young (average around 15 years), middle-aged (nearly 40), aged (over 55) and long-lived (approximately 80). Using the same blood draw, the study looked at two additional independent replicas of 1 million unique cDNA reads for two donors, one aged 18 to 29 and the other aged 80 or older.

Systemically healthy Caucasian individuals from Russia, 35 to 40 in total and aged roughly 6 to 100 years, were included as donors. Around 9.7 milliliters of peripheral blood were collected from each donor into EDTA-treated Vacutainer tubes. Ficoll-Paque density-gradient centrifugation was used to isolate PBMCs, with at least 6.5 million per sample. Trizol reagent was used to extract total RNA from PBMCs, with at least 6 micrograms per sample. For every donor, flow cytometry on a PBMC aliquot measured the percentage of naive CD45RAhigh/CD27high T cells. On this clonotype itself: Its binding antigen is unknown. Mismatch with germline at one junction end may stem from a read error.

According to the germline V gene (reference sequence), CDR1 reads DFQATT and CDR2 reads SNEGSKA. The CDR3 sequence holds 14 residues, the cysteine and phenylalanine included. This entry keeps only the CDR3 DNA: 42 bases, framed from base 1. General conclusions and limits of the study: The CMV infection status of donors was not known, potentially confounding age-related changes in expanded clonotypes. As age increased, observed TCR beta diversity per million T cells dropped in a roughly linear way, and a significant reduction was already evident by age around 41. Because profiling used bulk unsorted PBMCs, naive and antigen-experienced compartments could not be compared conclusively. A strong correlation was found between observed TCR beta diversity and the percentage of naive T cells measured by flow cytometry. Total diversity estimates from one million sequenced T cells were considered lower bounds and underestimates. Compared with the aged group, the long-lived group had more naive CD4+ T cells, fewer expanded clones and increased TCR diversity, suggesting age selection.

The receptor library was made with 5' RACE. Instrument on record: Illumina HiSeq 2500. The second PCR ran for about 6 to 12 cycles and used a J-beta primer mix along with a sample-barcoded 5' primer. A unique molecular identifier was introduced onto each TCR beta cDNA molecule by a template-switch 5' adaptor carrying 12 random nucleotides. At least 3 million CDR3-containing paired-end reads were obtained from each sample. All of the RNA was converted into first-strand cDNA using the Mint cDNA synthesis kit, with a TRBC-specific oligonucleotide serving as the primer. After uracil-DNA glycosylase treatment, a first 18-cycle PCR used universal primers M1SS and BC2_uni_R on all cDNA. On the authors' methods: Normalization of each sample was performed by random selection of 1 million high-quality reads, each carrying a distinct molecular identifier. Instead of being binned into consensus sequences, reads with shared molecular identifiers were discarded. MiTCR, with a Q25 quality threshold and the strictest error-elimination algorithm, was used for CDR3 identification, clonotype clustering and error correction. Lower-bound total TCR beta diversity was estimated with a nonparametric unseen species model using Euler transformation. TCRdb applied fastp at Q25 and MiXCR to the public reads, then kept only in-frame beta chains. Identical CDR3 proteins give one entry, which carries the most common genes and DNA. These V and J calls are TCRdb output, not the study's own analysis. This sample gives over a million distinct CDR3 sequences in total; roughly a quarter of them show up just once. The ten top clones hold about 0.72% of the sample.

Separately, the same data were catalogued under a study of T cells of mothers and their children. The second study's authors report: The donors were nine systemically healthy Caucasian individuals, made up of three mothers and their six children. cDNA synthesis used all of the extracted RNA, with roughly 1.6 ug of RNA in each 15 ul reaction. In the second PCR, the M1S primer added sample barcodes and 2-4 random nucleotides. More than 8 million TCR beta CDR3 reads were obtained from each mother, and about 3 million reads were obtained from each child. Thymic selection shapes the output of TCR recombination in a similar way in related and unrelated pairs, and inherited differences have a minor effect. Normalized repertoire overlap in related mother-child pairs was always slightly higher than in unrelated mother-child pairs, but the difference was never significant. No persistent microchimeric T cell clones were detected, at a sensitivity of approximately 90 clones per million clonotypes. In the study, deep NGS was used to compare the TCR beta repertoires of mothers and children, and features distinguishing related mother-child pairs from unrelated individuals were sought. On average, the children were approximately 11 +/- 4 years old, while the mothers were around 40 +/- 4 years old. After adapter ligation was performed with NEBNext reagents, the libraries were sequenced on an Illumina HiSeq 2000 with 100+100 nt paired-end reads. To prevent cross-contamination, the mother and child libraries were prepared a month apart and were sequenced in separate runs. For each donor, somewhere between about 450,000 and 2,200,000 distinct TCR beta clonotypes were identified. Naive TCR beta clonotypes were estimated from low-frequency clonotypes matched to each donor's FACS-determined naive share, without sorting.

Sequenced input: blood. The V gene is TRBV20-1 and the J gene is TRBJ2-5, with 9 middle bases fitting TRBD2. This receptor was identified in a girl aged 2 to 10 in good health. The sequence in DNA is TGTAGTGCTAATAAAATAGCGGGAGTAGAGACCCAGTACTTC. It translates to CSANKIAGVETQYF.